The clone carrying this TCR beta chain has only one observation. This sample is drawn from a study of beta chain features in type 1 diabetes. What was sequenced were expressed TCRB transcripts, since all of the isolated RNA had been reverse transcribed. It was found that naive, central memory and regulatory T cell samples averaged about 3.5 million reads. Measured with immunoSEQ multiplex PCR; TCRdb has only the in-frame clones, and not every one. The sample lists 450,000 to 600,000 clones; 25% to 35% were seen once. Germline V gene sequence: CDR1 MDHEN, CDR2 SYDVKM. J was trimmed by 7 bases and V by 2 bases; bases with no gene match: 7. The CDR3 contains 14 residues.

This TCR derives from a man between 18 and 29 years old in good health. V is TRBV28 and J is TRBJ2-5, with TRBD1 identical over 7 bases. The sample taken for sequencing was naive CD4+ T cells from blood. Here the CDR3 DNA reads TGTGCCAGCAGTTTAGGGACAGCCCGGAGGACCCAGTACTTC. It is translated as CASSLGTARRTQYF.